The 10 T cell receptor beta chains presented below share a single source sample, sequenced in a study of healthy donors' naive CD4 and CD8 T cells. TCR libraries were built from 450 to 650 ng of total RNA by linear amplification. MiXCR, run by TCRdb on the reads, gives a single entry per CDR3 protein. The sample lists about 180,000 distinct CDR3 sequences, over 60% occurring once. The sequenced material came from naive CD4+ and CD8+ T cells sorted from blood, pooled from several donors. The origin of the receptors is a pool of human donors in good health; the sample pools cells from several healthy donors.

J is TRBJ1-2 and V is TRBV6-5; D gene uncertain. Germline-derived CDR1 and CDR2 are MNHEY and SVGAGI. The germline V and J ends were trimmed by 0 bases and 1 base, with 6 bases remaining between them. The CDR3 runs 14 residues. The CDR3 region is CASSYSGSNYGYTF. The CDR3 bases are TGTGCCAGCAGTTACTCGGGCAGTAACTATGGCTACACCTTC.

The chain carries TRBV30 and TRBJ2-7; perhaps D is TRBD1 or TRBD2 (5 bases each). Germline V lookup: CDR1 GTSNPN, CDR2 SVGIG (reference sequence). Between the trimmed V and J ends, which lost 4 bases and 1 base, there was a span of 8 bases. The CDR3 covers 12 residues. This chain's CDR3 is CAWIGGSYEQYF. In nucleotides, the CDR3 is TGTGCCTGGATTGGGGGATCCTACGAGCAGTACTTC.

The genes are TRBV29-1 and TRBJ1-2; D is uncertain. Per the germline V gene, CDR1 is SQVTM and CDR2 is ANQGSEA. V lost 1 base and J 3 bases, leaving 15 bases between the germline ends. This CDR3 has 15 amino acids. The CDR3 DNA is TGCAGCGTTGAAGGGCGGGAAGGTTTGGACTATGGCTACACCTTC. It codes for CSVEGREGLDYGYTF.

The CDR3 coding sequence is TGTGCCAGCAGTTACTGGGACAAAGTCAATTCACCCCTCCACTTT. Translated: CASSYWDKVNSPLHF. The chain joins TRBV6-5 to TRBJ1-6, with D possibly TRBD1 on 6 matching bases. The V and J ends lost 1 base and 7 bases respectively, with 11 bases between them. The CDR3 length is 15 residues. Germline CDR1 reads MNHEY; CDR2 reads SVGAGI.

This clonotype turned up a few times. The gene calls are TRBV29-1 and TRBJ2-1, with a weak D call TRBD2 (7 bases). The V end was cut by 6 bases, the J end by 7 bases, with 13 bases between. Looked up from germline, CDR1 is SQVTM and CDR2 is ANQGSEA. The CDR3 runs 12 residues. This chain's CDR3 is CSVSRGANEQFF. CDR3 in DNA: TGCAGCGTGTCCCGGGGGGCGAATGAGCAGTTCTTC.

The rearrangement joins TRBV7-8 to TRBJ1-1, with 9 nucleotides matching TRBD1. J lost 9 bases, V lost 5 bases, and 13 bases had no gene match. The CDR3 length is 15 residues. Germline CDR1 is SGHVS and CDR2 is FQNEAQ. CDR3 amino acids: CASSKGTGRTEKAFF. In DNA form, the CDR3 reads TGTGCCAGCAGCAAGGGGACAGGGCGGACCGAGAAAGCTTTCTTT.

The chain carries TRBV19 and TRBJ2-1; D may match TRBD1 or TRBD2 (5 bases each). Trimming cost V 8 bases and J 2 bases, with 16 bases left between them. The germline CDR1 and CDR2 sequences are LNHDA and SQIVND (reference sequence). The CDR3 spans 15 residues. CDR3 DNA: TGTGCCAGTTCCGGGGCTAGCCGGGCCTACAATGAGCAGTTCTTC. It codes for CASSGASRAYNEQFF.

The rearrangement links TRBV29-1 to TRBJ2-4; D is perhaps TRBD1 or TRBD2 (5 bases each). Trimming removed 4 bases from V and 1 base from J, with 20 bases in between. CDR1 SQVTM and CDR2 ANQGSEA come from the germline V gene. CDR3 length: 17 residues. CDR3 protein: CSVVGTDTSVAKNIQYF. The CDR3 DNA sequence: TGCAGCGTTGTAGGGACGGACACCAGCGTGGCCAAAAACATTCAGTACTTC.

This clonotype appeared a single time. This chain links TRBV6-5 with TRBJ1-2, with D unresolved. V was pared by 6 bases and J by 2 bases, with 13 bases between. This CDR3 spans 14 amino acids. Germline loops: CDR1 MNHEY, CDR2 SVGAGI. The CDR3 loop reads CASRARNPNYGYTF. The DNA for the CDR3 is TGTGCCAGCAGAGCTCGGAACCCCAACTATGGCTACACCTTC.

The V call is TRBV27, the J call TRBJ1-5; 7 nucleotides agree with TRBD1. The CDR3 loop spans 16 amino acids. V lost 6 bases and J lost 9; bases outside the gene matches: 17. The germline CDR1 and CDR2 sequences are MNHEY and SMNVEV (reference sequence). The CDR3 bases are TGTGCCAGCAGGGCAAGGGAGGGGGCCCCTGGGTGGCCCCAGCATTTT. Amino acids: CASRAREGAPGWPQHF.